This T cell receptor beta chain was sequenced in a study of Graves' ophthalmopathy and Graves' hyperthyroidism. Other autoimmune diseases, uncontrolled infections, pregnancy or lactation excluded patients from enrollment. Fresh peripheral blood (roughly 9.7 ml) yielded the PBMCs. The germline V and J ends were trimmed by 3 bases and 6 bases, with 5 bases remaining between them. Germline CDR1 SGHDN, CDR2 FVKESK. The CDR3 contains 12 residues. For repertoire sequencing, the TCR beta CDR3 regions were amplified from RNA transcripts. HTBI primers served in a first-round RT-PCR, which a second-round multiplex PCR followed. TCRdb redid the calling of the multiplex PCR reads with MiXCR, one entry per CDR3 protein. Among 40,000 to 50,000 distinct CDR3 sequences, about 51% were seen once, and the ten largest hold around 20%.

Material for sequencing was peripheral blood. This receptor was obtained from an adult man with Graves' ophthalmopathy. This sequence joins TRBV14 and TRBJ2-2; no firm D call. The CDR3 sequence: CASSHPPGELFF. As DNA, the CDR3 is TGTGCCAGCAGCCACCCCCCCGGGGAGCTGTTTTTT.